This TCR beta chain was found in a study of blood T cell repertoires in COVID-19. Germline values: CDR1 MGHRA, CDR2 YSYEKL. The junction had 10 bases not matched to a gene; V was cut back by 4 bases and J by 4 bases. The CDR3 loop spans 16 amino acids. In the original analysis: From reference gene primer amplification, estimates of nucleated cell counts were derived. Produced via immunoSEQ multiplex PCR; TCRdb's table is partial and in-frame only. D and trimming were read from the DNA, whereas the V and J calls and clone size are those reported in that table. The sample yields around 24,000 clones, nearly 90% seen once.

The TCR was taken from a woman aged 55-69 years with active COVID-19. Sequencing was done on a sample of peripheral blood. V usage is TRBV4-1 and J usage is TRBJ2-3; 8 positions match TRBD1. The CDR3: CASSLLGQGASDTQYF. CDR3 sequence (DNA): TGCGCCAGCAGCCTCCTGGGGCAGGGGGCTTCAGATACGCAGTATTTT.